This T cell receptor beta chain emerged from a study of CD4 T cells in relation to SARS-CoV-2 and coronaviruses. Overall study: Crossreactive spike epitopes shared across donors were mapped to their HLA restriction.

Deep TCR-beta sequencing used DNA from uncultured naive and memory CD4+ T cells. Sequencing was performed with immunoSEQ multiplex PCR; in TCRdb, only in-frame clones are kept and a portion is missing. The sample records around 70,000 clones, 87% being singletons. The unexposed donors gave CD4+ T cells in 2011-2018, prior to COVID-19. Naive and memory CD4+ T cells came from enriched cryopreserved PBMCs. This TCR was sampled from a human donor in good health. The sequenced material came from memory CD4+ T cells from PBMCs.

DNA of the CDR3: TGTGCCACCAGTGATTTTTTTGTTGGGAAGGAGGCGAACACCGGGGAGCTGTTTTTT. Translating gives CATSDFFVGKEANTGELFF. The rearrangement links TRBV24-1 to TRBJ2-2, with D perhaps matching TRBD2 (5 bases). Trimming stripped 1 base from V and 0 bases from J, with 17 bases between. The CDR3 spans 19 residues. CDR1 is KGHDR, CDR2 SFDVKD, per germline.